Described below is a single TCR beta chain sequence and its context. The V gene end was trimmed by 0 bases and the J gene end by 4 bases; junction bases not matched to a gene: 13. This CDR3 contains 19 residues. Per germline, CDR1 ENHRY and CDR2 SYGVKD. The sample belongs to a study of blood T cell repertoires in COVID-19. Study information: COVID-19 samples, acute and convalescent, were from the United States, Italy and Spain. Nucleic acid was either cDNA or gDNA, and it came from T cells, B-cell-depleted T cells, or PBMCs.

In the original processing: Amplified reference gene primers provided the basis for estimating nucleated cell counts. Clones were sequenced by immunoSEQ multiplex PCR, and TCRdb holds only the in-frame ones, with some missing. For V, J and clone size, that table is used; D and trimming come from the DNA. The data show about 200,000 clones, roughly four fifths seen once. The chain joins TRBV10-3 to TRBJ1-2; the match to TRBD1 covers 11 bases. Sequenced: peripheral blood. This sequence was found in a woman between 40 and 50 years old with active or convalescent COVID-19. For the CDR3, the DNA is TGTGCCATCAGTGAGTCGGGTGTGGGACAGGGGGGACCTCTCTATGGCTACACCTTC. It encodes CAISESGVGQGGPLYGYTF.